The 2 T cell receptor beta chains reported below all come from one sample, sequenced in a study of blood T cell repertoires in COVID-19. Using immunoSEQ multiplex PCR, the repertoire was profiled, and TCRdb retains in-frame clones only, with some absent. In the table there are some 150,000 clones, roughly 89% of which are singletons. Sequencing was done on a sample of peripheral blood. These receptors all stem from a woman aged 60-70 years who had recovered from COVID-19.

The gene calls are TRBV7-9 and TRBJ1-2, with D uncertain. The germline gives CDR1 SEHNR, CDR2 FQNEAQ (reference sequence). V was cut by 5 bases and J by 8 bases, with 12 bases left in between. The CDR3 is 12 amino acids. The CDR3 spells CASSPGGKGYTF. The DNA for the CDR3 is TGTGCCAGCAGCCCAGGTGGAAAGGGCTACACCTTC.

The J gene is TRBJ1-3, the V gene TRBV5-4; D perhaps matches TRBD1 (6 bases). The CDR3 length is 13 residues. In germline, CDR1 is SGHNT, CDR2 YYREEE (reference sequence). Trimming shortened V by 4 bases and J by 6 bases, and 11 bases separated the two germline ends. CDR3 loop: CASSPDRQNTIYF. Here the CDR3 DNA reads TGTGCCAGCAGCCCGGACAGACAAAACACCATATATTTT. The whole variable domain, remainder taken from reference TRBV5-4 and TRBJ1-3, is ETGVTQSPTHLIKTRGQQVTLRCSSQSGHNTVSWYQQALGQGPQFIFQYYREEENGRGNFPPRFSGLQFPNYSSELNVNALELDDSALYLCASSPDRQNTIYFGEGSWLTVV.